This T cell receptor beta chain came from a study of blood T cell repertoires in COVID-19. Study background: The United States, Italy and Spain were the sources of the acute and convalescent COVID-19 samples.

This table comes from immunoSEQ multiplex PCR, and its TCRdb copy is limited to in-frame clones, with some not included. The table records about 70,000 clones, around nine tenths of them present only once. The CDR3 consists of 13 residues. With 0 bases clipped from V and 8 bases from J, the junction kept 0 bases outside the gene matches. From germline, CDR1 is LGHDT and CDR2 YNNKEL (reference sequence). For this clone: Distinct nucleotide sequences in the sample also encode this CDR3.

The rearrangement joins TRBV3-1 (or the pseudogene TRBV3-2) to TRBJ1-4, with TRBD1 matching over 7 bases. This clonotype was obtained from a woman aged 55-69 years with acute or convalescent COVID-19. Sequencing was carried out using peripheral blood. Here the CDR3 reads CASSQDRGEKLFF. Written as DNA, the CDR3 is TGTGCCAGCAGCCAAGACAGGGGGGAAAAACTGTTTTTT.